These 24 T cell receptor beta chains were all obtained from the same sample, sequenced in a study of T-cell memory formation after mild COVID-19. TCRdb passed the 5' RACE reads through MiXCR, listing each CDR3 protein once. This sample yields a few hundred thousand distinct CDR3 sequences, of which around 8% are seen a single time; less than 25% belongs to the top ten. Sample: PBMCs or a T cell subset sorted from them (not recorded which). All receptors come from a man between 18 and 29 years old who had mild COVID-19 (a few samples of this study predate the infection). Cell type and time point are not known.

V and J are TRBV7-2 and TRBJ1-4; weak D call: TRBD1 (5 bases). From germline, CDR1 is SGHTA and CDR2 FQGNSA. Trimming took 6 bases from V and 3 from J, leaving 11 bases between them. The CDR3 runs to 14 residues. CDR3 DNA: TGTGCCAGCAGAATGGGGGTGTCTAATGAAAAACTGTTTTTT. This gives the protein CASRMGVSNEKLFF.

Here the CDR3 reads CASRTGQNQAFF. CDR3 coding DNA: TGTGCCAGCAGAACGGGACAAAATCAGGCTTTCTTT. The V call is TRBV27, the J call TRBJ1-1, with D maybe TRBD1 (6 bases). CDR3 size: 12 residues. Trimming took 6 bases from V and 11 from J, leaving 16 bases between them. The germline gives CDR1 MNHEY, CDR2 SMNVEV (reference sequence).

J is TRBJ2-3 and V is TRBV7-2, with D unclear. This CDR3 is built from 15 residues. V was trimmed by 1 base and J by 0 bases, leaving 8 bases between them. Germline V gene data show CDR1 as SGHTA and CDR2 as FQGNSA. The CDR3 bases are TGTGCCAGCAGCTTAGGATACCCTAGCACAGATACGCAGTATTTT. This sequence encodes CASSLGYPSTDTQYF.

The sample holds a few counts of this clonotype. CDR3 DNA: TGCGCCAGCAGCGAGGGTCAAGGAAACACCATATATTTT. As protein: CASSEGQGNTIYF. The V and J genes are TRBV5-1 and TRBJ1-3; D remains unclear. The CDR3 is 13 residues long. Germline V gives CDR1 SGHRS, CDR2 YFSETQ. The V end lost 4 bases, the J end lost 4 bases, and 9 bases lay between the germline ends. Full variable domain (rest looked up from reference TRBV5-1 and TRBJ1-3): KAGVTQTPRYLIKTRGQQVTLSCSPISGHRSVSWYQQTPGQGLQFLFEYFSETQRNKGNFPGRFSGRQFSNSRSEMNVSTLELGDSALYLCASSEGQGNTIYFGEGSWLTVV.

This clonotype was detected ten times or more. One junction end disagrees with the germline gene, perhaps due to a read error. This chain links TRBV12-3 or TRBV12-4 with TRBJ1-1; a possible D gene is TRBD1 (5 bases). The CDR3 has 12 amino acids. The CDR3 spells CASSSGGTDAFF. The CDR3, as DNA: TGTGCCAGCAGTTCGGGGGGGACTGATGCTTTCTTT.

Many counts were recorded for this clonotype. This sequence joins TRBV27 and TRBJ2-5; 7 bases map to TRBD2. Germline-derived CDR1 and CDR2 are MNHEY and SMNVEV (reference sequence). The CDR3 spans 13 residues. V shed 6 bases, J shed 5 bases, and the junction held 6 bases outside the gene matches. The CDR3 is CASRFSGAETQYF. Here the CDR3 DNA reads TGTGCCAGCAGATTCAGCGGGGCGGAGACCCAGTACTTC.

In its sample, this clonotype was seen a few times. The CDR3 loop is CASRAGRRNTGELFF. For the CDR3, the DNA is TGCGCCAGCCGCGCGGGACGGAGGAACACCGGGGAGCTGTTTTTT. The chain carries TRBV5-1 and TRBJ2-2; possible D gene TRBD2, 6 bases. Germline V gene lookup returns CDR1 SGHRS and CDR2 YFSETQ. The CDR3 extends over 15 amino acids. V was shortened by 7 bases and J by 1 base, with 14 bases between the two germline ends.

This chain connects TRBV7-6 to TRBJ1-1; no reliable D call. CDR1 is SGHVS and CDR2 is FNYEAQ in the germline V gene. V was trimmed by 1 base and J by 3 bases, leaving 12 bases between them. The CDR3 length is 15 residues. CDR3 in DNA: TGTGCCAGCAGCTTAGACCCTGACGGATACACTGAAGCTTTCTTT. It yields the protein CASSLDPDGYTEAFF. Complete variable domain (other parts from reference TRBV7-6 and TRBJ1-1): GAGVSQSPRYKVTKRGQDVALRCDPISGHVSLYWYRQALGQGPEFLTYFNYEAQQDKSGLPNDRFSAERPEGSISTLTIQRTEQRDSAMYRCASSLDPDGYTEAFFGQGTRLTVV.

This clonotype has more than one count but fewer than ten. The chain links TRBV5-1 to TRBJ2-1; TRBD2 matches at 10 bases. V was clipped by 0 bases and J by 8 bases; unmatched bases: 8. Germline assignment: CDR1 SGHRS and CDR2 YFSETQ. The CDR3 is made up of 16 amino acids. Here the CDR3 reads CASSLVASGGRDEQFF. The CDR3 DNA is TGCGCCAGCAGCTTGGTAGCTAGCGGGGGCCGGGATGAGCAGTTCTTC.

This clonotype was observed a handful of times. The CDR3 nucleotides are TGTGCCAGCAGTTTCGGTCAGGGCCTTACCGGGGAGCTGTTTTTT. Amino acids: CASSFGQGLTGELFF. The V call is TRBV12-3 or TRBV12-4, the J call TRBJ2-2; D is possibly TRBD1 (5 bases). This CDR3 comprises 15 residues. V dropped 3 bases and J dropped 5 bases, with 13 bases sitting between them.

In its sample, this clonotype was seen a few times. The chain couples TRBV30 to TRBJ1-4; unclear D gene. V lost 1 base and J 5 bases, leaving 8 bases between the germline ends. This CDR3 region has 13 residues. Germline V gene lookup returns CDR1 GTSNPN and CDR2 SVGIG (reference sequence). The CDR3 region is CAWSGAENEKLFF. The CDR3, as DNA: TGTGCCTGGAGTGGGGCAGAGAATGAAAAACTGTTTTTT.

This clonotype showed up just a few times. The CDR3 region is CASSQRARNEQFF. The CDR3 DNA reads as TGTGCCAGCAGCCAAAGGGCGAGGAATGAGCAGTTCTTC. The V gene is TRBV7-3, the J gene TRBJ2-1; D is unclear. Trimming removed 5 bases from V and 7 bases from J, with 12 bases in between. The CDR3 runs 13 residues. In germline, CDR1 is SGHTA, CDR2 FQGTGA.

This clonotype was observed a few times. The rearrangement links TRBV7-2 to TRBJ1-5, with D uncertain. Germline lookup yields CDR1 SGHTA and CDR2 FQGNSA. The CDR3 is 16 residues long. Trimming took 1 base from V and 5 from J, leaving 15 bases between them. In DNA form, the CDR3 reads TGTGCCAGCAGCTTAGTTCTTGGTCAGCCTCATCAGCCCCAGCATTTT. It translates to CASSLVLGQPHQPQHF.

In this sample, this clonotype turned up many times. This chain links TRBV7-2 with TRBJ2-1, with unresolved D. The CDR3 covers 15 residues. Germline CDR1 SGHTA, CDR2 FQGNSA. Trimming shortened V by 1 base and J by 4 bases, and 11 bases separated the two germline ends. CDR3 sequence (DNA): TGTGCCAGCAGCTTAGAGGCGAACTTATACAATGAGCAGTTCTTC. Protein: CASSLEANLYNEQFF.

This clonotype has only a few counts. V is TRBV12-3 or TRBV12-4 and J is TRBJ1-1; perhaps TRBD1 as D (6 bases). The CDR3 is made up of 15 amino acids. V was shortened by 5 bases and J by 4 bases, with 17 bases between the two germline ends. The CDR3 protein is CASSISAGVGTEAFF. In nucleotides, the CDR3 is TGTGCCAGCAGTATCTCGGCAGGGGTGGGCACTGAAGCTTTCTTT.

This clonotype was recorded a few times. V and J are TRBV6-5 and TRBJ1-2; D is uncertain. Trimming removed 5 bases at V and 3 bases at J, with 19 bases between. The CDR3 sequence is 16 residues long. Germline lookup yields CDR1 MNHEY and CDR2 SVGAGI. CDR3 nucleotide sequence: TGTGCCAGCAGTCCCGGGCGGCTGCTTGCCGACTATGGCTACACCTTC. Protein: CASSPGRLLADYGYTF.

This clonotype was detected ten times or more. The chain combines TRBV7-2 with TRBJ2-7; D remains unclear. CDR3 size: 14 residues. The V gene's germline CDR1 is SGHTA and CDR2 FQGNSA. Trimming took off 3 bases at V and 4 bases at J, with 13 bases between the two ends. CDR3 protein: CASSFSPPAYEQYF. In DNA, the CDR3 is TGTGCCAGCAGCTTTAGTCCTCCGGCTTACGAGCAGTACTTC.

This clonotype has just a few counts. This chain uses TRBV30 with TRBJ2-5; tentative D call: TRBD1 (6 bases). CDR3 length equals 15 residues. Germline V gene data show CDR1 as GTSNPN and CDR2 as SVGIG (reference sequence). V shed 4 bases and J shed 3 bases, with 18 bases lying between them. CDR3 sequence (DNA): TGTGCCTGGACTCTAAAGGGGGTACTAAAAGAGACCCAGTACTTC. This gives the protein CAWTLKGVLKETQYF.

The chain is built from TRBV4-2 and TRBJ2-6; possible D gene TRBD2, 5 bases. The germline gives CDR1 LGHNA, CDR2 YNFKEQ. This CDR3 has 17 residues. Trimming took off 0 bases at V and 0 bases at J, with 9 bases between the two ends. The CDR3 sequence is CASSQEAGSSGANVLTF. In DNA form, the CDR3 reads TGTGCCAGCAGCCAAGAAGCTGGGAGCTCTGGGGCCAACGTCCTGACTTTC.

This clonotype has only a few counts. This chain joins TRBV7-3 and TRBJ2-5, with 8 bases that match TRBD2. Unmatched junction bases numbered 10, after V lost 5 bases and J lost 5 bases. Germline-derived CDR1 and CDR2 are SGHTA and FQGTGA. This CDR3 is 15 amino acids long. CDR3 in DNA: TGTGCCAGCAGCCCTCGGGGGGGGCGCGAGGAGACCCAGTACTTC. Translating it yields CASSPRGGREETQYF. The complete variable domain, with remaining parts taken from reference TRBV7-3 and TRBJ2-5, reads GAGVSQTPSNKVTEKGKYVELRCDPISGHTALYWYRQSLGQGPEFLIYFQGTGAADDSGLPNDRFFAVRPEGSVSTLKIQRTERGDSAVYLCASSPRGGREETQYFGPGTRLLVL.

This clonotype appeared many times. The chain has TRBV12-3 or TRBV12-4 and TRBJ1-1, with TRBD1 matching over 7 bases. J gave up 0 bases and V 5 bases, and 9 bases lay outside the gene matches. This CDR3 region has 16 residues. The CDR3 reads CASSPYRGEVNTEAFF. CDR3 sequence (DNA): TGTGCCAGCAGTCCCTACAGGGGTGAGGTGAACACTGAAGCTTTCTTT.

The chain employs TRBV30 and TRBJ2-1; 8 positions agree with TRBD2. This CDR3 is built from 15 residues. With V trimmed by 0 bases and J by 8 bases, 9 bases remained unmatched. Per the germline V gene, CDR1 is GTSNPN and CDR2 is SVGIG (reference sequence). The CDR3 protein is CAWSVLSGSFYEQFF. The CDR3 nucleotides read TGTGCCTGGAGTGTACTGAGCGGGAGTTTCTATGAGCAGTTCTTC.

A few counts support this clonotype. The CDR3 DNA reads as TGTGCCAGCAGCGTTGGACAGGATGGGCCAGATACGCAGTATTTT. It specifies CASSVGQDGPDTQYF. This chain links TRBV21-1 with TRBJ2-3; the table's TRBD1 call for D was not verified on the DNA. TRBV21-1 is flagged as a pseudogene. The CDR3 extends over 15 amino acids.

CDR3 in amino acids: CASSVNAAGNSPLHF. CDR3 bases: TGTGCCAGCAGCGTAAATGCGGCGGGGAATTCACCCCTCCACTTT. The genes are TRBV9 and TRBJ1-6; D gene unclear. CDR3 length: 15 residues. The germline V gene has CDR1 SGDLS and CDR2 YYNGEE. The ends were cut back, 1 base at V and 7 bases at J, with 12 bases in the middle.